What follows are 11 T cell receptor beta chains derived from one specimen sequenced in a study of T cells in Graves' hyperthyroidism and ophthalmopathy. There were TCR beta CDR3 regions amplified from RNA transcripts. Primed by the HTBI set, a first-round RT-PCR was run on the TCR CDR3. TCRdb reprocessed the multiplex PCR reads via MiXCR and lists one record per CDR3 protein. The sample consists of hundreds of thousands of distinct CDR3 sequences, around 15% of them appearing once. Sequenced material: blood. These receptors were collected from a woman aged 18-29 years with Graves' hyperthyroidism.

This clonotype was picked up many times. The chain joins TRBV11-2 to TRBJ2-5, with 10 bases fitting TRBD2. The CDR3 has 19 residues. Germline trimming cut 0 bases from V and 4 bases from J; bases unmatched to any gene: 14. The germline V gene has CDR1 SGHAT and CDR2 FQNNGV. CDR3 sequence: CASSLDRPTSGRAGETQYF. In DNA, the CDR3 is TGTGCCAGCAGCTTAGATCGTCCCACCAGCGGGAGGGCCGGAGAGACCCAGTACTTC.

This clonotype was seen ten or more times. This chain links TRBV28 with TRBJ1-2; 7 nucleotides agree with TRBD1. Trimming cost V 4 bases and J 5 bases; bases outside gene matches: 16. Germline V CDR1 and CDR2: MDHEN, SYDVKM. This CDR3 is 17 amino acids long. The CDR3 DNA is TGTGCCAGCAGTTCCGACAGGGCCACCGGGCGATATTATGGCTACACCTTC. It codes for CASSSDRATGRYYGYTF.

The chain links TRBV12-3 or TRBV12-4 to TRBJ2-5, with TRBD2 matching over 8 bases. The CDR3 is 15 residues long. V lost 7 bases and J lost 3; bases outside the gene matches: 10. In DNA form, the CDR3 reads TGTGCCAGCACCCATAGCGGGAAGGAAGAAGAGACCCAGTACTTC. Its protein is CASTHSGKEEETQYF.

This clonotype has only a few counts. CDR3 loop: CASKRGYTEAFF. CDR3 coding DNA: TGTGCCAGCAAGAGGGGATATACTGAAGCTTTCTTT. The V and J genes are TRBV2 and TRBJ1-1; perhaps TRBD1 as D (5 bases). Germline V gives CDR1 SNHLY, CDR2 FYNNEI. The CDR3 has 12 amino acids. The germline V and J ends were trimmed by 7 bases and 5 bases, with 11 bases remaining between them. Looking up the rest from reference TRBV2 and TRBJ1-1 gives the full variable domain: EPEVTQTPSHQVTQMGQEVILRCVPISNHLYFYWYRQILGQKVEFLVSFYNNEISEKSEIFDDQFSVERPDGSNFTLKIRSTKLEDSAMYFCASKRGYTEAFFGQGTRLTVV.

The gene calls are TRBV4-3 and TRBJ2-7; TRBD1 matches 9 bases. J gave up 5 bases and V 1 base, and 18 bases lay outside the gene matches. The CDR3 length is 19 residues. Germline lookup yields CDR1 LGHNA and CDR2 YSLEER. The CDR3 here is CASSQGPLGVGTGMNEQYF. CDR3 bases: TGCGCCAGCAGCCAAGGGCCTTTGGGTGTCGGGACAGGGATGAACGAGCAGTACTTC.

This clonotype was seen a few times. The V gene is TRBV27, the J gene TRBJ2-6; D unresolved. Trimming shortened V by 7 bases and J by 0 bases, and 13 bases separated the two germline ends. Germline values: CDR1 MNHEY, CDR2 SMNVEV (reference sequence). The CDR3 spans 16 residues. CDR3 nucleotides: TGTGCCAGCACCTGGCAGCCACTCTCTGGGGCCAACGTCCTGACTTTC. This gives the protein CASTWQPLSGANVLTF. Looking up the rest from reference TRBV27 and TRBJ2-6 gives the full variable domain: EAQVTQNPRYLITVTGKKLTVTCSQNMNHEYMSWYRQDPGLGLRQIYYSMNVEVTDKGDVPEGYKVSRKEKRNFPLILESPSPNQTSLYFCASTWQPLSGANVLTFGAGSRLTVL.

In its sample, this clonotype was seen many times. CDR3 nucleotides: TGCAGTGCTAGAGATCCCCGGGGCACCGGGGAGCTGTTTTTT. Its protein is CSARDPRGTGELFF. V gene TRBV20-1 combines with J gene TRBJ2-2; a weak D match, TRBD2 (5 bases). The CDR3 extends over 14 amino acids. Per the germline V gene, CDR1 is DFQATT and CDR2 is SNEGSKA (reference sequence). With 0 bases removed from V and 4 bases from J, the gap between germline ends came to 9 bases.

This clonotype was counted only a few times. CDR3 region: CASRIRRSSQYF. Here the CDR3 DNA reads TGTGCCAGCAGAATACGGCGTAGCAGTCAGTACTTC. This chain connects TRBV6-1 to TRBJ2-5; D is unclear. There are 12 residues in the CDR3. Germline assignment: CDR1 MNHNS and CDR2 SASEGT. Trimming pared 6 bases from V and 11 bases from J, leaving 16 bases between.

In this sample, this clonotype turned up many times. The chain carries TRBV18 and TRBJ2-7, with D unclear. Trimming removed 1 base from V and 0 bases from J, with 4 bases in between. CDR3 length: 13 amino acids. From germline, CDR1 is KGHSH and CDR2 LQKENI. The CDR3 DNA follows: TGTGCCAGCTCACCACAGTCCTCCTACGAGCAGTACTTC. This sequence encodes CASSPQSSYEQYF.

This clonotype was seen only a few times. The CDR3 coding sequence is TGTGCCAAGACTAGCGGGAGAAGAGATGAGCAGTTCTTC. Translation gives CAKTSGRRDEQFF. The chain combines TRBV2 with TRBJ2-1, with 12 bases lining up with TRBD2. The CDR3 is 13 residues long. The germline V gene encodes CDR1 SNHLY and CDR2 FYNNEI. V lost 10 bases to trimming and J lost 8 bases; unmatched junction nucleotides: 6.

This clonotype was seen only a few times. The gene calls are TRBV12-3 or TRBV12-4 and TRBJ1-5; 11 bases line up with TRBD1. The CDR3 is 13 amino acids. V gave up 8 bases and J gave up 6 bases; unmatched junction bases: 3. DNA for the CDR3: TGTGCCAGCGGGACAGGGGGAGGTCAGCCCCAGCATTTT. Its protein product is CASGTGGGQPQHF.